This entry describes one T cell receptor beta chain. Other DNA sequences within the sample encode an identical CDR3. Germline V gene lookup returns CDR1 SGHAT and CDR2 FQNNGV. The ends were cut back, 4 bases at V and 4 bases at J, with 16 bases in the middle. The CDR3 extends over 16 amino acids. This record comes from a study of blood T cell repertoires in COVID-19. Authors' analysis steps: Reference gene primer amplification gave nucleated cell count estimates. This table comes from immunoSEQ multiplex PCR, and its TCRdb copy is limited to in-frame clones, with some not included. For V, J and clone size, that table is used; D and trimming come from the DNA. The sample lists more than 120,000 clones; around nine tenths were seen once.

This chain uses TRBV11-2 with TRBJ2-2, with D possibly matching TRBD2 (6 bases). This TCR came from a woman aged 45-59 years with active or convalescent COVID-19. The specimen was peripheral blood. The CDR3 is CASSSVPAGPTGELFF. The CDR3 bases are TGTGCCAGCAGCTCGGTTCCGGCGGGGCCCACCGGGGAGCTGTTTTTT.